The 27 T cell receptor beta chains below come from one sample, sequenced in a study of CD8 T cells in Susac syndrome. RNA, at roughly 0.45 to 1 ug, was reverse transcribed with random hexamers. From the immunoSEQ multiplex PCR reads, TCRdb called clonotypes with MiXCR, one entry per CDR3 protein. Of 95,000 to 150,000 distinct CDR3 sequences in the sample, roughly 94% were seen once. Sequenced sample: CD8+ T cells from PBMCs. Source of these receptors: a human donor with Susac syndrome.

The chain uses TRBV25-1 and TRBJ2-7; D remains unclear. The ends were cut back, 5 bases at V and 11 bases at J, with 13 bases in the middle. This CDR3 spans 11 amino acids. Germline-derived CDR1 and CDR2 are MGHDK and SYGVNS. CDR3 residues: CASSTSGIEYF. The CDR3 DNA follows: TGTGCCAGCAGTACCTCAGGAATAGAGTACTTC.

A few counts support this clonotype. V usage is TRBV6-5 and J usage is TRBJ1-6; maybe TRBD1 (5 bases). Trimming took off 0 bases at V and 9 bases at J, with 12 bases between the two ends. In germline, CDR1 is MNHEY, CDR2 SVGAGI. The CDR3 totals 15 residues. The CDR3 is CASSYSVEGSSPLHF. The DNA of the CDR3 is TGTGCCAGCAGTTACTCGGTAGAGGGGAGTTCACCCCTCCACTTT.

The gene calls are TRBV9 and TRBJ1-2, with unresolved D. This CDR3 is 17 amino acids long. Trimming took 0 bases from V and 5 from J, leaving 20 bases between them. Germline V gene data show CDR1 as SGDLS and CDR2 as YYNGEE. CDR3 amino acids: CASSVVQGPPSSYGYTF. CDR3 bases: TGTGCCAGCAGCGTAGTACAAGGCCCTCCCTCGTCTTATGGCTACACCTTC. Full variable domain (outside the CDR3, taken from reference TRBV9 and TRBJ1-2): DSGVTQTPKHLITATGQRVTLRCSPRSGDLSVYWYQQSLDQGLQFLIQYYNGEERAKGNILERFSAQQFPDLHSELNLSSLELGDSALYFCASSVVQGPPSSYGYTFGSGTRLTVV.

The V call is TRBV27, the J call TRBJ1-2; 8 bases align to TRBD1. Trimming took 4 bases from V and 7 from J; bases not matched to a gene: 8. Germline V gene lookup returns CDR1 MNHEY and CDR2 SMNVEV (reference sequence). The CDR3 length is 14 residues. CDR3 loop: CASSYTGGALGYTF. The CDR3 DNA is TGTGCCAGCAGTTATACAGGGGGGGCTCTTGGCTACACCTTC.

The sample holds one count of this clonotype. The CDR3 reads CASSPLTGSGGPQDTQYF. In DNA, the CDR3 is TGCGCCAGCAGCCCCCTGACTGGTAGCGGGGGACCTCAGGATACGCAGTATTTT. This chain links TRBV4-1 with TRBJ2-3, with 9 bases identical to TRBD2. CDR1 is MGHRA and CDR2 is YSYEKL in the germline V gene. This CDR3 comprises 18 residues. V lost 4 bases and J lost 6; bases outside the gene matches: 17.

This chain joins TRBV29-1 and TRBJ1-2; 9 bases map to TRBD1. The CDR3 is made up of 13 amino acids. Germline CDR1 SQVTM, CDR2 ANQGSEA. V dropped 3 bases and J dropped 4; count of bases not matched to a gene: 3. The CDR3 region is CSVEEDRGYGYTF. CDR3 DNA: TGCAGCGTTGAGGAGGACAGGGGCTATGGCTACACCTTC.

The chain carries TRBV15 and TRBJ1-1; D uncertain. Trimming left V 6 bases short and J 0 bases short, with 8 bases between. Per germline, CDR1 LNHNV and CDR2 YYDKDF (reference sequence). CDR3 size: 13 residues. The CDR3 here is CATRDEMNTEAFF. As DNA, the CDR3 is TGTGCCACCAGGGATGAAATGAACACTGAAGCTTTCTTT.

The rearrangement joins TRBV15 to TRBJ2-1; TRBD2 agrees at 7 bases. The CDR3 spans 14 residues. The V and J ends lost 5 bases and 8 bases, in that order; junction bases with no gene match: 9. CDR1 is LNHNV, CDR2 YYDKDF, per germline (reference sequence). CDR3 region: CATSGTWGGDEQFF. CDR3 nucleotides: TGTGCCACCAGCGGAACCTGGGGGGGAGATGAGCAGTTCTTC.

The chain has TRBV5-6 and TRBJ2-7, with D possibly being TRBD1 (6 bases). The V end was cut by 0 bases, the J end by 2 bases, with 9 bases between. This CDR3 has 14 residues. CDR1 is SGHDT and CDR2 is YYEEEE in the germline V gene. The CDR3 sequence is CASSLGGGTYEQYF. CDR3 bases: TGTGCCAGCAGCTTGGGTGGGGGCACCTACGAGCAGTACTTC.

A single count supports this clonotype. This chain links TRBV4-3 with TRBJ2-7, with D perhaps matching TRBD1 (5 bases). CDR1 is LGHNA, CDR2 YSLEER, per germline. This CDR3 has 19 amino acids. Trimming stripped 0 bases from V and 3 bases from J, with 24 bases between. In nucleotides, the CDR3 is TGCGCCAGCAGCCAAGAGGACATGGATGGTGGGGCAATTTACTACGAGCAGTACTTC. This encodes CASSQEDMDGGAIYYEQYF.

This chain uses TRBV5-6 with TRBJ2-3; D not resolved. V dropped 4 bases and J dropped 1 base, with 10 bases sitting between them. The germline V gene encodes CDR1 SGHDT and CDR2 YYEEEE. This CDR3 has 14 residues. CDR3 residues: CASSHTYGTDTQYF. The CDR3 DNA follows: TGTGCCAGCAGCCATACGTACGGCACAGATACGCAGTATTTT.

The chain recombines TRBV25-1 with TRBJ2-5; D possibly corresponds to TRBD2 (5 bases). The V end lost 1 base, the J end lost 1 base, and 10 bases lay between the germline ends. The germline V gene encodes CDR1 MGHDK and CDR2 SYGVNS. This CDR3 region has 15 residues. This CDR3 is CASSEFGEFQETQYF. CDR3 coding DNA: TGTGCCAGCAGTGAATTCGGGGAGTTCCAAGAGACCCAGTACTTC. Full variable domain (rest looked up from reference TRBV25-1 and TRBJ2-5): EADIYQTPRYLVIGTGKKITLECSQTMGHDKMYWYQQDPGMELHLIHYSYGVNSTEKGDLSSESTVSRIRTEHFPLTLESARPSHTSQYLCASSEFGEFQETQYFGPGTRLLVL.

V is TRBV30 and J is TRBJ2-7; TRBD1 matches at 10 bases. Germline V gene data show CDR1 as GTSNPN and CDR2 as SVGIG (reference sequence). This CDR3 is 14 amino acids long. The V segment lost 2 bases and the J segment 5 bases; nucleotides outside the gene matches: 6. The CDR3 spells CAWSPGTGVNEQYF. In DNA form, the CDR3 reads TGTGCCTGGAGTCCCGGGACAGGGGTGAACGAGCAGTACTTC.

This CDR3 is CASSPGGRGPNTEAFF. The CDR3 coding sequence is TGTGCCAGCAGCCCGGGGGGCAGGGGCCCGAACACTGAAGCTTTCTTT. The chain joins TRBV11-2 to TRBJ1-1, with D possibly matching TRBD1 (6 bases). The germline CDR1 and CDR2 sequences are SGHAT and FQNNGV. The CDR3 is made up of 16 amino acids. Between the trimmed V and J ends, which lost 5 bases and 1 base, there was a span of 17 bases.

The J gene is TRBJ2-1, the V gene TRBV29-1, with D possibly being TRBD2 (5 bases). Germline V gene sequence: CDR1 SQVTM, CDR2 ANQGSEA. The CDR3 covers 13 residues. The V and J ends lost 1 base and 10 bases respectively, with 14 bases between them. CDR3 sequence (DNA): TGCAGCGTTGAAGTAAGGATGCGGGTAGAGCAGTTCTTC. Amino acids: CSVEVRMRVEQFF.

V and J are TRBV4-2 and TRBJ1-2; a weak D match, TRBD1 (5 bases). Trimming left V 0 bases short and J 2 bases short, with 16 bases between. The CDR3 runs 17 residues. The germline V gene has CDR1 LGHNA and CDR2 YNFKEQ. CDR3 in amino acids: CASSQDLLQGSNYGYTF. In DNA, the CDR3 is TGTGCCAGCAGCCAAGATCTTTTGCAGGGATCGAACTATGGCTACACCTTC.

The chain employs TRBV27 and TRBJ1-1; TRBD1 aligns across 7 bases. J lost 0 bases, V lost 6 bases, and 7 bases had no gene match. Germline assignment: CDR1 MNHEY and CDR2 SMNVEV (reference sequence). The CDR3 runs to 15 residues. This CDR3 is CASSPGGLMNTEAFF. In DNA, the CDR3 is TGTGCCAGCAGCCCAGGGGGATTGATGAACACTGAAGCTTTCTTT.

The V and J genes are TRBV14 and TRBJ2-1, with 11 nucleotides matching TRBD2. V was pared by 0 bases and J by 9 bases, with 4 bases of the junction left unmatched. This CDR3 comprises 15 residues. The germline V gene has CDR1 SGHDN and CDR2 FVKESK. CDR3 nucleotides: TGTGCCAGCAGCCAAGAGTTAGCGGGGGGGAGTGAGCAGTTCTTC. The encoded protein is CASSQELAGGSEQFF.

The CDR3 loop reads CAIGDTNEQFF. The CDR3 nucleotides read TGTGCCATCGGGGACACCAATGAGCAGTTCTTC. V usage is TRBV10-3 and J usage is TRBJ2-1, with D tentatively TRBD1 (6 bases). The V and J ends lost 8 bases and 6 bases respectively, with 8 bases between them. The CDR3 spans 11 residues. CDR1 is ENHRY, CDR2 SYGVKD, per germline.

The chain uses TRBV7-2 and TRBJ1-2; 8 nucleotides agree with TRBD1. Germline values: CDR1 SGHTA, CDR2 FQGNSA. The CDR3 is 15 amino acids. V lost 5 bases and J lost 7; bases outside the gene matches: 12. CDR3 nucleotides: TGTGCCAGCAGCCCGGGGACAGGTTGGAGGGCTGGCTACACCTTC. Protein sequence: CASSPGTGWRAGYTF.

The chain has TRBV18 and TRBJ2-7; 7 bases align to TRBD1. The J segment lost 2 bases and the V segment lost 5 bases, leaving 6 bases of the junction unmatched. Germline loops: CDR1 KGHSH, CDR2 LQKENI. CDR3 length equals 14 residues. The CDR3 loop is CASSSPQGAYEQYF. CDR3 nucleotides: TGTGCCAGCTCATCGCCGCAGGGGGCCTACGAGCAGTACTTC. The entire variable domain, with the rest obtained from reference TRBV18 and TRBJ2-7, is as follows: NAGVMQNPRHLVRRRGQEARLRCSPMKGHSHVYWYRQLPEEGLKFMVYLQKENIIDESGMPKERFSAEFPKEGPSILRIQQVVRGDSAAYFCASSSPQGAYEQYFGPGTRLTVT.

The chain recombines TRBV5-5 with TRBJ2-2; D gene ambiguous. The CDR3 consists of 16 residues. V lost 0 bases to trimming and J lost 0 bases, with 9 bases between them. Germline V lookup: CDR1 SGHKS, CDR2 YYEKEE (reference sequence). The CDR3 coding sequence is TGTGCCAGCAGCTTGGACGGCAGTCCGAACACCGGGGAGCTGTTTTTT. It encodes CASSLDGSPNTGELFF.

This clonotype is a singleton in its sample. The V call is TRBV3-1, the J call TRBJ2-3, with D hard to call. Germline lookup yields CDR1 LGHDT and CDR2 YNNKEL (reference sequence). The CDR3 totals 14 residues. Deletions cut 1 base from V and 0 bases from J, with 5 bases between. The CDR3: CASSQVPSTDTQYF. DNA for the CDR3: TGTGCCAGCAGCCAAGTGCCCAGCACAGATACGCAGTATTTT.

This clonotype is a singleton in its sample. The V call is TRBV29-1, the J call TRBJ2-1; TRBD1 matches at 7 bases. The CDR3 extends over 13 amino acids. V was pared by 3 bases and J by 5 bases, with 4 bases of the junction left unmatched. Germline V gives CDR1 SQVTM, CDR2 ANQGSEA. The CDR3 coding sequence is TGCAGCGTTGAGAGGGACAGAAACAATGAGCAGTTCTTC. Amino acid sequence: CSVERDRNNEQFF.

The chain combines TRBV9 with TRBJ2-5; a possible D gene is TRBD2 (6 bases). The CDR3 runs to 14 residues. Germline V lookup: CDR1 SGDLS, CDR2 YYNGEE. Trimming stripped 7 bases from V and 1 base from J, with 14 bases between. This CDR3 is CASSAGPIQETQYF. The DNA of the CDR3 is TGTGCCAGCTCGGCGGGGCCCATCCAAGAGACCCAGTACTTC. The complete variable domain, with remaining parts taken from reference TRBV9 and TRBJ2-5, reads DSGVTQTPKHLITATGQRVTLRCSPRSGDLSVYWYQQSLDQGLQFLIQYYNGEERAKGNILERFSAQQFPDLHSELNLSSLELGDSALYFCASSAGPIQETQYFGPGTRLLVL.

This chain links TRBV29-1 with TRBJ2-7, with 7 bases that match TRBD1. V was clipped by 1 base and J by 5 bases; unmatched bases: 5. The CDR3 is 13 residues long. The germline gives CDR1 SQVTM, CDR2 ANQGSEA. Written as DNA, the CDR3 is TGCAGCGTTGAAGGCCAGGGGGTCCACGAGCAGTACTTC. The encoded protein is CSVEGQGVHEQYF.

The J gene is TRBJ1-2, the V gene TRBV14; 7 bases are shared with TRBD1. There are 15 residues in the CDR3. From germline, CDR1 is SGHDN and CDR2 FVKESK. V gave up 4 bases and J gave up 8 bases; unmatched junction bases: 13. DNA for the CDR3: TGTGCCAGCAGCCCGCGGGACAGCCGGAATATGGGCTACACCTTC. As protein: CASSPRDSRNMGYTF.